What follows is one T cell receptor (beta chain) and its context. This table comes from immunoSEQ multiplex PCR, and its TCRdb copy is limited to in-frame clones, with some not included. The sample shows 70,000 to 80,000 clones, about 81% of them seen only once. These data belong to a study of OX40 agonist ivuxolimab in advanced cancers. Across the whole study: Intravenous ivuxolimab was administered to patients every 2 weeks at 0.01 to 10 mg/kg. A mean age of 60 years, range 23 to 79, was recorded, and 80% to 90% were male.

The CDR3 is 16 residues long. V was clipped by 0 bases and J by 0 bases, with 6 bases between them. Germline CDR1 reads LGHNA; CDR2 reads YSLEER. The receptor was derived from an adult with an advanced solid tumor such as melanoma, head and neck, liver or kidney cancer. The sequencing used CD4+ or CD8+ T cells sorted from blood, collected in a trial of the OX40 agonist ivuxolimab. V usage is TRBV4-3 and J usage is TRBJ2-6; D is ambiguous. The CDR3 loop is CASSQDQSSGANVLTF. The CDR3 DNA follows: TGCGCCAGCAGCCAAGATCAGAGCTCTGGGGCCAACGTCCTGACTTTC.